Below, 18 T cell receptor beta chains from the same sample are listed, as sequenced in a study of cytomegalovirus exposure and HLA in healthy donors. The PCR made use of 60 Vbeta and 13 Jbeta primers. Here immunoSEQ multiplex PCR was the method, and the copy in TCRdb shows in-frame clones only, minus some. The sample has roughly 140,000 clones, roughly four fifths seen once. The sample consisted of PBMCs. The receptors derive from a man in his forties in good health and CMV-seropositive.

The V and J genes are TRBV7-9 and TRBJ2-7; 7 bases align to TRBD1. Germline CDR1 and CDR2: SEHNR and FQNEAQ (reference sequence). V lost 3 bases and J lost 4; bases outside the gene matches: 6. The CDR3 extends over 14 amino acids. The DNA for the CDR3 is TGTGCCAGCAGCTTCTCCAGGGGGTCGTACGAGCAGTACTTC. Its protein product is CASSFSRGSYEQYF.

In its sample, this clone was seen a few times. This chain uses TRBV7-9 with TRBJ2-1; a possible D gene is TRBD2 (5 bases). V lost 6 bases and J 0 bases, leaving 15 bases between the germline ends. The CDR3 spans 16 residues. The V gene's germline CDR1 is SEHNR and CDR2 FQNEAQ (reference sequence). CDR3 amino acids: CASRRGSADSYNEQFF. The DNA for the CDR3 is TGTGCCAGCAGGAGAGGGTCGGCAGACTCCTACAATGAGCAGTTCTTC.

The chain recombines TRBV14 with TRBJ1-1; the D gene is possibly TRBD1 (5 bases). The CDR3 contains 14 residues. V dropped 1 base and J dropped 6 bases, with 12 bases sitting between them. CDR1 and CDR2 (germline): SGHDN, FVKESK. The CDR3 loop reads CASSQVWQGAEAFF. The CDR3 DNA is TGTGCCAGCAGCCAAGTTTGGCAAGGGGCTGAAGCTTTCTTT.

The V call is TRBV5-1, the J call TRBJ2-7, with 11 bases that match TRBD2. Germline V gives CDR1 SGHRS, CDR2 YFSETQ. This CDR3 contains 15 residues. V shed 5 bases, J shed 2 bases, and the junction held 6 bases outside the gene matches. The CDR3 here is CASRPGTSGTYEQYF. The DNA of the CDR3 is TGCGCCAGCAGGCCCGGGACTAGCGGAACCTACGAGCAGTACTTC.

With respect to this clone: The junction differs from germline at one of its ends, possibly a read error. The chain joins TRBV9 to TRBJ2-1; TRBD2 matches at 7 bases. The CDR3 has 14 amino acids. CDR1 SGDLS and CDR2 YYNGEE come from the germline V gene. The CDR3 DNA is TGTGCCAGCAGCGTAGACCCTAGCGGAGAGGAGCCGTTCTTC. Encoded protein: CASSVDPSGEEPFF.

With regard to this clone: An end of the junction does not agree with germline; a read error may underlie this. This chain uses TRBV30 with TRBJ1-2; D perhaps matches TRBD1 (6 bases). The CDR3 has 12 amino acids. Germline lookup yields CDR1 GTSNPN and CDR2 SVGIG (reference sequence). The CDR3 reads CAWREVAGAVSF. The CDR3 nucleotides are TGTGCCTGGAGGGAGGTGGCGGGGGCGGTCTCCTTC.

As DNA, the CDR3 is TGTGCCTGGAACAGGGGAATTATGAACACTGAAGCTTTCTTT. Its protein product is CAWNRGIMNTEAFF. The V call is TRBV30, the J call TRBJ1-1; TRBD1 aligns across 7 bases. Unmatched junction bases numbered 5, after V lost 4 bases and J lost 0 bases. The length of the CDR3 is 14 residues. Germline-derived CDR1 and CDR2 are GTSNPN and SVGIG (reference sequence).

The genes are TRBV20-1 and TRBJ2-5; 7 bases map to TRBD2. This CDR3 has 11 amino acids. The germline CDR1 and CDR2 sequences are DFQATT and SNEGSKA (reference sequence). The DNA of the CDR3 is TGCGGGGAGGGACTAAAAGAGACCCAGTACTTC. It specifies CGEGLKETQYF.

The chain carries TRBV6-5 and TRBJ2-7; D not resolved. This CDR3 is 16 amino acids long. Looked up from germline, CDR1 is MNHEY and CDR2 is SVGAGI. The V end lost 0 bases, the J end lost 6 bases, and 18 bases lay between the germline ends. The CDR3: CASSYSVQNLPIEQYF. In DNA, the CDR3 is TGTGCCAGCAGTTACTCTGTACAGAACCTACCTATCGAGCAGTACTTC.

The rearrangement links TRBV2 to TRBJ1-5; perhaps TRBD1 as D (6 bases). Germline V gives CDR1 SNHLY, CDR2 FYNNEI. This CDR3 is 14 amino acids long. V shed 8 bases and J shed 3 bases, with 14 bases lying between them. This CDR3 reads CASDLDSFNQPQHF. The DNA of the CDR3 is TGTGCCAGCGACCTGGACAGCTTCAATCAGCCCCAGCATTTT.

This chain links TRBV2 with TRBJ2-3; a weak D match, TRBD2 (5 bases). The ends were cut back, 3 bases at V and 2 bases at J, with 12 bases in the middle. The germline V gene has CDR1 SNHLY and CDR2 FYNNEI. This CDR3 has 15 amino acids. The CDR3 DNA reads TGTGCCAGCAGTGATGGAGGACCCCTCACAGATACGCAGTATTTT. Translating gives CASSDGGPLTDTQYF.

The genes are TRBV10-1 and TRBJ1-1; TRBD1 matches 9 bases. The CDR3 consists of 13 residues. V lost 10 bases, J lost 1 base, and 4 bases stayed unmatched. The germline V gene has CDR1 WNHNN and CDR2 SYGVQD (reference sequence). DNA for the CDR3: TGCGCCACTCCGGGACAGGGGAACACTGAAGCTTTCTTT. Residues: CATPGQGNTEAFF.

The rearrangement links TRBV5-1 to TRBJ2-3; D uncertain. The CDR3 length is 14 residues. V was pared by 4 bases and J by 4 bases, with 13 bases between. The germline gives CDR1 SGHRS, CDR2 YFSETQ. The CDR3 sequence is CASSPMVPADTQYF. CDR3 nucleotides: TGCGCCAGCAGCCCGATGGTTCCGGCAGATACGCAGTATTTT.

The CDR3 loop is CASMGRTNTEAFF. The CDR3 DNA sequence: TGTGCCAGTATGGGCAGAACCAACACTGAAGCTTTCTTT. The chain recombines TRBV19 with TRBJ1-1; no clear D. Germline loops: CDR1 LNHDA, CDR2 SQIVND (reference sequence). V was trimmed by 7 bases and J by 2 bases, leaving 11 bases between them. This CDR3 contains 13 residues.

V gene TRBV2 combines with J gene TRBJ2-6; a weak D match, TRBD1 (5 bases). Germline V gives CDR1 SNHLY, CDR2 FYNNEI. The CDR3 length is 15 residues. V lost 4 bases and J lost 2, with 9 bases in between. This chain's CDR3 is CASSGEGAGANVLTF. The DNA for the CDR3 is TGTGCCAGCAGTGGTGAAGGGGCTGGGGCCAACGTCCTGACTTTC.

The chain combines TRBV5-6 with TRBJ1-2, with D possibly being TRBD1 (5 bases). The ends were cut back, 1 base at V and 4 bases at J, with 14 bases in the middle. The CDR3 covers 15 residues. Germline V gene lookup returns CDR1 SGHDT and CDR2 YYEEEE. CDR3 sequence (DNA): TGTGCCAGCAGCTTGCGCCTGGGGGGTCTCTATGGCTACACCTTC. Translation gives CASSLRLGGLYGYTF.

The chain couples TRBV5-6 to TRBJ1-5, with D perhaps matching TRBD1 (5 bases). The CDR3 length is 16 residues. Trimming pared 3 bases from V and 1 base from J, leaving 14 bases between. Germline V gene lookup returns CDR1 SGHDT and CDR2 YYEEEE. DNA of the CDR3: TGTGCCAGCAGCTACGGGGCGGGGGTCAGCAATCAGCCCCAGCATTTT. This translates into CASSYGAGVSNQPQHF.

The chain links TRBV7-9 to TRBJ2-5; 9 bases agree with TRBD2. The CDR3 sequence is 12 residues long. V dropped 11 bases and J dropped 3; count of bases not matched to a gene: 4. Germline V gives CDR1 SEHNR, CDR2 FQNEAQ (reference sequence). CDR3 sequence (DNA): TGTGCCGGACAGCGGGGGGAAGAGACCCAGTACTTC. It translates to CAGQRGEETQYF. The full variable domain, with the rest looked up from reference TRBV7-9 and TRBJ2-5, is DTGVSQNPRHKITKRGQNVTFRCDPISEHNRLYWYRQTLGQGPEFLTYFQNEAQLEKSRLLSDRFSAERPKGSFSTLEIQRTEQGDSAMYLCAGQRGEETQYFGPGTRLLVL.